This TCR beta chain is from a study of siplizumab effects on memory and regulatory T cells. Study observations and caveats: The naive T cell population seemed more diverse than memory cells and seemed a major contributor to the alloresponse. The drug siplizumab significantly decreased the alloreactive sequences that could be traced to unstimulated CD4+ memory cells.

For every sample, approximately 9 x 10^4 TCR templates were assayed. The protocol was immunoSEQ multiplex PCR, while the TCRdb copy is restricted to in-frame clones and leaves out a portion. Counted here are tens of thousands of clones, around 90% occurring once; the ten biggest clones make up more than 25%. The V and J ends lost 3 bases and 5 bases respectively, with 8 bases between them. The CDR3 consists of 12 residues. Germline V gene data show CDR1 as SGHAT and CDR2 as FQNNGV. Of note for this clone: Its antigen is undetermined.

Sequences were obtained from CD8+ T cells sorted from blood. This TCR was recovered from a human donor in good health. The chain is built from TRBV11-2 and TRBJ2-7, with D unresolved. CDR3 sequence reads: CASSFSYDEQYF. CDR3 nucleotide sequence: TGTGCCAGCAGCTTTAGTTACGACGAGCAGTACTTC.